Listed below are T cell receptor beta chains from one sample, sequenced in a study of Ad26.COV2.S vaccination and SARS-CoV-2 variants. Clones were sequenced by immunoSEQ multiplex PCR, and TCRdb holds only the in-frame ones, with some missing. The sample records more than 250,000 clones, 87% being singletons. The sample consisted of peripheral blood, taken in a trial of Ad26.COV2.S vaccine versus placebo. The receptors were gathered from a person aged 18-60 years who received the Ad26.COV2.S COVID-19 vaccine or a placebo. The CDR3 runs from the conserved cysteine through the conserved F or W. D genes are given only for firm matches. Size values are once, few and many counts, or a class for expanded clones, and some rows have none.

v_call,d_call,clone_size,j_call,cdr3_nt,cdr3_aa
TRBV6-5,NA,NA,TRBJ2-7,TGTGCCAGCAGTTACGGGCCGCGGGACGCCTACGAGCAGTACTTC,CASSYGPRDAYEQYF
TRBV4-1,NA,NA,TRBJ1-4,TGCGCCAGCAGCCAAGTTGGGTCAACTAATGAAAAACTGTTTTTT,CASSQVGSTNEKLFF
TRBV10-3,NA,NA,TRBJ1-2,TGTGCCATCAGTGAGCAGAGGGCTTCCTATGGCTACACCTTC,CAISEQRASYGYTF
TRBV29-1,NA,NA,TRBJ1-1,TGCAGCGCCGCCACAGGGTACATCACTGAAGCTTTCTTT,CSAATGYITEAFF
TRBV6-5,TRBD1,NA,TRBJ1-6,TGTGCCAGCAGTACCGGACAGGGCTATTCACCCCTCCACTTT,CASSTGQGYSPLHF
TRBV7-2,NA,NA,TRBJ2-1,TGTGCCAGCAGCACTCGGGGGAGCTCCTACAATGAGCAGTTCTTC,CASSTRGSSYNEQFF
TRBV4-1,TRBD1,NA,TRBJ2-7,TGCGCCAGCAGCCGTGGGACAGGGGTTTTTCTAGAGCAGTACTTC,CASSRGTGVFLEQYF
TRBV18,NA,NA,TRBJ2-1,TGTGCCAGCTCCCTTTCCGGGACGAGGGAGCAGTTCTTC,CASSLSGTREQFF
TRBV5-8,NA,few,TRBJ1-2,TGTGCCAGCAGCTTGGCTAGGGTCAGGAACTATGGCTACACCTTC,CASSLARVRNYGYTF
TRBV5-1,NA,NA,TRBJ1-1,TGCGCCAGCAGCTCCGAGTCGGGACGGAACACTGAAGCTTTCTTT,CASSSESGRNTEAFF
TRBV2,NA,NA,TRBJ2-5,TGTGCCAGCAGTAAGGAAGCCAGAGAGACCCAGTACTTC,CASSKEARETQYF
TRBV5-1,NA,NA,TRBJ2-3,TGCGCCAGCAGCTTGGGATTAGCGGTAATTCCCGGAGATACGCAGTATTTT,CASSLGLAVIPGDTQYF
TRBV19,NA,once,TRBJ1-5,TGTGCCAGTAGCTACACCCGTCAGCCCCAGCATTTT,CASSYTRQPQHF
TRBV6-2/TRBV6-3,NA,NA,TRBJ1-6,TGTGCCAGCAGTTACTCTGGAAGCTTTAATTCACCCCTCCACTTT,CASSYSGSFNSPLHF
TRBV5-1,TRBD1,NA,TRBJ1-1,TGCGCCAGCAGCCCCGACAGGGGTAGGACTGAAGCTTTCTTT,CASSPDRGRTEAFF
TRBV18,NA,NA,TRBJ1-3,TGTGCCAGCTCACCCCTGGACAGCTCTGGAAACACCATATATTTT,CASSPLDSSGNTIYF
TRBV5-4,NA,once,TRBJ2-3,TGTGCCAGCAGCTTGGGGGCAGGGGCGAGCACAGATACGCAGTATTTT,CASSLGAGASTDTQYF
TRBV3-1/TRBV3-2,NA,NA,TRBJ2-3,TGTGCCAGCAGCCATGAGCGGGATACGCAGTATTTT,CASSHERDTQYF
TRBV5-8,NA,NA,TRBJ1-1,TGTGCCAGCAGCTACCTAGCGGGGGCCGTATCATCCACTGAAGCTTTCTTT,CASSYLAGAVSSTEAFF
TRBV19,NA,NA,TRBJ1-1,TGTGCCAGTAGTATCCGGTTTGAAGCTTTCTTT,CASSIRFEAFF
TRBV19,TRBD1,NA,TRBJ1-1,TGTGCCAGTAGTAGGACAGGGGAGGGAACTGAAGCTTTCTTT,CASSRTGEGTEAFF
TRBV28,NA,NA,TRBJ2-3,TGTGCCAGCAGTTTTCAAGATACGCAGTATTTT,CASSFQDTQYF
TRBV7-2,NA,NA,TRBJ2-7,TGTGCCAGCAGCAAAGGAGGCAGCCCCTACGAGCAGTACTTC,CASSKGGSPYEQYF
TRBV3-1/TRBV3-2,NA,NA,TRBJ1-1,TGTGCCAGCAGCCCGCAATGGCAGCGAGGTGAAGCTTTCTTT,CASSPQWQRGEAFF
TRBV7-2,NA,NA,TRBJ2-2,TGTGCCAGCAGCTCCATGGGGGCTCGGAACACCGGGGAGCTGTTTTTT,CASSSMGARNTGELFF
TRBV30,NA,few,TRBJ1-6,TGTGCCTGGAGTTGGCAGGATAATTCACCCCTCCACTTT,CAWSWQDNSPLHF
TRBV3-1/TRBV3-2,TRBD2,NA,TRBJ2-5,TGTGCCAGCAGCCATCTAGCGGGAGAGACCCAGTACTTC,CASSHLAGETQYF
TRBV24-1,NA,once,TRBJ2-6,TGTGCCACCAGTGATTCGGTGTTACTAAAGGGCAGGCGCCGGTCTGGGGCCAACGTCCTGACTTTC,CATSDSVLLKGRRRSGANVLTF
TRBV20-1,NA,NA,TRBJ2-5,TGCAGTGCGCAGGGAGGAGAGACCCAGTACTTC,CSAQGGETQYF
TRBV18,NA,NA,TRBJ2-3,TGTGCCAGCTCACCACCGGGAAGTCGTAGGGATACGCAGTATTTT,CASSPPGSRRDTQYF
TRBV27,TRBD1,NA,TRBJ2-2,TGTGCCAGCAGTCCCGGGATGGGACAGGGGAACACCGGGGAGCTGTTTTTT,CASSPGMGQGNTGELFF
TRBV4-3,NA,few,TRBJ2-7,TGCGCCAGCAGCCAAGGACAGGGAGGCGAGCAGTACTTC,CASSQGQGGEQYF
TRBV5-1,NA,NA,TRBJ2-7,TGCGCCAGCAGAGTCGGAACAGGTTTATCCTACGAGCAGTACTTC,CASRVGTGLSYEQYF
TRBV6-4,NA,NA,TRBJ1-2,TGTGCCAGCAGTCGAGATCAGGGCAGTAACTATGGCTACACCTTC,CASSRDQGSNYGYTF
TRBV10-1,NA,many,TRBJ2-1,TGCGCCAGCAGGCCGGAGTTGGGAGGATTTGAGCAGTTCTTC,CASRPELGGFEQFF
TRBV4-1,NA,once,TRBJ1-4,TGCGCCAGCAGCCAAGATGGAGCGCGGGGAGAAAAACTGTTTTTT,CASSQDGARGEKLFF
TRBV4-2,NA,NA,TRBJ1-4,TGTGCCAGCAGCCACCCCAGTAGTGAAAAACTGTTTTTT,CASSHPSSEKLFF
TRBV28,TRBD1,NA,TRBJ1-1,TGTGCCAGCAGCAGGGACAGGGCGAACACTGAAGCTTTCTTT,CASSRDRANTEAFF
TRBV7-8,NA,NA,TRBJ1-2,TGTGCCAGCAGCTTACAGGGAAATTCTAACTATGGCTACACCTTC,CASSLQGNSNYGYTF
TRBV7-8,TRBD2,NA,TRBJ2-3,TGTGCCAGCAGTCCCCTACATACTAGCGGGGGGGAGAGCACAGATACGCAGTATTTT,CASSPLHTSGGESTDTQYF
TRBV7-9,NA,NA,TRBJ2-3,TGTGCCAGCAGTCCTCTAGCTAGCACAGATACGCAGTATTTT,CASSPLASTDTQYF